Shown below are 28 T cell receptor beta chains from a single sample sequenced in a study of blood T cell repertoires in COVID-19. The repertoire was sequenced with immunoSEQ multiplex PCR; TCRdb's copy has only in-frame clones and lacks some. This table has roughly 90,000 clones, around 90% appearing once. The sequencing sample was made of peripheral blood. All receptors derive from a man aged 40-55 years with acute or convalescent COVID-19.

The V and J genes are TRBV7-2 and TRBJ1-1; D gene ambiguous. Looked up from germline, CDR1 is SGHTA and CDR2 is FQGNSA. CDR3 length: 14 amino acids. The V and J ends lost 2 bases and 1 base respectively, with 8 bases between them. CDR3 loop: CASSLLQPNTEAFF. The CDR3 DNA sequence: TGTGCCAGCAGCTTATTACAGCCGAACACTGAAGCTTTCTTT.

The V gene is TRBV11-2, the J gene TRBJ2-1; 15 positions agree with TRBD2. V gave up 5 bases and J gave up 8 bases; unmatched junction bases: 13. This CDR3 has 18 residues. CDR1 is SGHAT and CDR2 is FQNNGV in the germline V gene. The CDR3 reads CASSPSGGLAGGGDEQFF. The CDR3 DNA sequence: TGTGCCAGCAGCCCATCGGGGGGACTAGCGGGAGGTGGCGATGAGCAGTTCTTC.

V is TRBV7-2 and J is TRBJ2-7; D remains ambiguous. Germline V gene lookup returns CDR1 SGHTA and CDR2 FQGNSA. This CDR3 is built from 16 residues. V lost 0 bases, J lost 4 bases, and 16 bases lay in between. The DNA for the CDR3 is TGTGCCAGCAGCTTAGCCTTGTTTCCCCCTAATTACGAGCAGTACTTC. Its protein product is CASSLALFPPNYEQYF.

This rearrangement joins TRBV9 to TRBJ2-3, with D unresolved. V was trimmed by 0 bases and J by 4 bases, leaving 9 bases between them. The CDR3 totals 14 residues. Germline V gene sequence: CDR1 SGDLS, CDR2 YYNGEE. The CDR3 sequence is CASSVAPTPDTQYF. In nucleotides, the CDR3 is TGTGCCAGCAGCGTAGCTCCAACACCAGATACGCAGTATTTT.

The chain joins TRBV11-2 to TRBJ2-3; 7 nucleotides agree with TRBD1. Germline-derived CDR1 and CDR2 are SGHAT and FQNNGV. There are 14 residues in the CDR3. The trim removed 4 bases at V and 2 bases at J, leaving 3 bases unmatched. CDR3 sequence reads: CASSSGTVTDTQYF. For the CDR3, the DNA is TGTGCCAGCAGCTCTGGGACAGTCACAGATACGCAGTATTTT.

V is TRBV2 and J is TRBJ1-1; D is possibly TRBD1 (6 bases). V was cut by 6 bases and J by 9 bases, with 11 bases left in between. Germline V gene data show CDR1 as SNHLY and CDR2 as FYNNEI. The CDR3 spans 11 residues. This CDR3 reads CASSWDNQAFF. The CDR3 bases are TGTGCCAGCAGCTGGGACAATCAAGCTTTCTTT.

The chain uses TRBV12-3 or TRBV12-4 and TRBJ1-2; D not certain. This CDR3 has 12 residues. The V gene lost 1 base and the J gene lost 4 bases, with 4 bases spanning the gap. The CDR3 sequence: CASSLGLYGYTF. The CDR3 DNA follows: TGTGCCAGCAGTTTAGGACTCTATGGCTACACCTTC.

In its sample, this clone was seen a few times. The chain combines TRBV7-9 with TRBJ1-2; 9 bases map to TRBD1. Germline V gives CDR1 SEHNR, CDR2 FQNEAQ (reference sequence). This CDR3 is built from 14 residues. Trimming removed 3 bases from V and 5 bases from J; junction bases left unmatched: 4. The CDR3 DNA reads TGTGCCAGCAGCTTTTCACAGGGGGCGTATGGCTACACCTTC. It codes for CASSFSQGAYGYTF.

The chain carries TRBV3-1 (or the pseudogene TRBV3-2) and TRBJ1-6; D unclear. This CDR3 has 15 amino acids. V was shortened by 5 bases and J by 4 bases, with 12 bases between the two germline ends. CDR1 is LGHDT and CDR2 is YNNKEL in the germline V gene (reference sequence). The CDR3 protein is CASSSNREYNSPLHF. The CDR3 coding sequence is TGTGCCAGCAGCTCAAACCGGGAGTATAATTCACCCCTCCACTTT.

This sequence joins TRBV7-9 and TRBJ2-1, with TRBD2 identical over 8 bases. The CDR3 length is 14 residues. Germline values: CDR1 SEHNR, CDR2 FQNEAQ (reference sequence). V lost 4 bases, J lost 3 bases, and 2 bases stayed unmatched. Written as DNA, the CDR3 is TGTGCCAGCAGCTCTAGCGGGCACTACAATGAGCAGTTCTTC. Translated, it gives CASSSSGHYNEQFF.

The chain links TRBV6-2 or TRBV6-3 to TRBJ2-2, with 13 bases fitting TRBD2. The V segment lost 5 bases and the J segment 7 bases; nucleotides outside the gene matches: 7. In germline, CDR1 is MNHEY, CDR2 SVGEGT. The CDR3 is 16 residues long. The CDR3 region has the DNA TGTGCCAGCAGTCCGGGACTAGCGGGGCGGAACGGGGAGCTGTTTTTT. The encoded protein is CASSPGLAGRNGELFF.

This chain links TRBV5-5 with TRBJ1-2, with a weak D call TRBD1 (6 bases). The CDR3 has 14 residues. Trimming removed 4 bases at V and 6 bases at J, with 16 bases between. Germline V gene data show CDR1 as SGHKS and CDR2 as YYEKEE (reference sequence). The CDR3 DNA follows: TGTGCCAGCAGCCGTGAGACAGGAAATCATGGCTACACCTTC. Its translation is CASSRETGNHGYTF.

V gene TRBV9 combines with J gene TRBJ2-2; possibly TRBD1 for D (5 bases). V lost 3 bases and J lost 2, with 11 bases in between. In germline, CDR1 is SGDLS, CDR2 YYNGEE. The CDR3 is made up of 15 amino acids. The CDR3: CASSEATANTGELFF. The CDR3 DNA is TGTGCCAGCAGCGAAGCGACAGCAAACACCGGGGAGCTGTTTTTT.

The chain employs TRBV6-5 and TRBJ2-3, with D maybe TRBD1 (5 bases). Germline assignment: CDR1 MNHEY and CDR2 SVGAGI. CDR3 length equals 15 residues. Trimming removed 6 bases at V and 2 bases at J, with 15 bases between. The CDR3 is CASSYRAGNTDTQYF. The CDR3 DNA sequence: TGTGCCAGCAGCTATAGGGCAGGGAACACAGATACGCAGTATTTT.

The count of this clone is one. The chain has TRBV27 and TRBJ2-7, with TRBD2 matching over 8 bases. This CDR3 contains 13 residues. CDR1 MNHEY and CDR2 SMNVEV come from the germline V gene (reference sequence). Germline trimming cut 5 bases from V and 4 bases from J; bases unmatched to any gene: 4. Here the CDR3 reads CASSVREGYEQYF. For the CDR3, the DNA is TGTGCCAGCAGTGTACGGGAGGGGTACGAGCAGTACTTC.

This chain uses TRBV30 with TRBJ1-6; 11 nucleotides match TRBD1. This CDR3 has 15 residues. CDR1 and CDR2 from the germline V gene are GTSNPN and SVGIG (reference sequence). V was clipped by 1 base and J by 8 bases; unmatched bases: 4. Here the CDR3 DNA reads TGTGCCTGGAGTGCATCGGGACAGGGGGATTCACCCCTCCACTTT. Protein sequence: CAWSASGQGDSPLHF.

The chain combines TRBV19 with TRBJ1-4; the D is unclear. Germline CDR1 and CDR2: LNHDA and SQIVND (reference sequence). Trimming stripped 4 bases from V and 4 bases from J, with 13 bases between. This CDR3 has 15 residues. CDR3 in amino acids: CASSSSKNSNEKLFF. The CDR3 DNA reads TGTGCCAGTAGTAGCTCAAAAAACAGTAATGAAAAACTGTTTTTT.

The chain couples TRBV23-1 to TRBJ2-7; 8 bases are shared with TRBD1. TRBV23-1 is designated an ORF whose function remains uncertain. The junction had 11 bases not matched to a gene; V was cut back by 6 bases and J by 7 bases. The CDR3 is 14 amino acids. The CDR3, as DNA: TGCGCCAGCAGGGGCCGGGACAGGTCTCGTGAGCAGTACTTC. As protein: CASRGRDRSREQYF.

The chain uses TRBV27 and TRBJ2-1; 8 nucleotides agree with TRBD2. Germline trimming cut 4 bases from V and 1 base from J; bases unmatched to any gene: 6. CDR1 MNHEY and CDR2 SMNVEV come from the germline V gene (reference sequence). This CDR3 is built from 16 residues. Written as DNA, the CDR3 is TGTGCCAGCAGTTGGTCACAGCGGGGGTCCTACAATGAGCAGTTCTTC. It codes for CASSWSQRGSYNEQFF.

The V call is TRBV13, the J call TRBJ1-6; D unclear. The CDR3 length is 16 residues. Germline CDR1 and CDR2: PRHDT and FYEKMQ (reference sequence). V lost 5 bases and J lost 10, with 21 bases in between. CDR3 DNA sequence: TGTGCCAGCAGCGCCCCCGAGGCGGGAGGAATCTCACCCCTCCACTTT. This gives the protein CASSAPEAGGISPLHF.

The chain has TRBV29-1 and TRBJ2-5, with D tentatively TRBD2 (6 bases). CDR3 length: 13 amino acids. Trimming took off 1 base at V and 4 bases at J, with 10 bases between the two ends. CDR1 is SQVTM and CDR2 is ANQGSEA in the germline V gene. CDR3 coding DNA: TGCAGCGTTGAAGCGGGGGACGCAGAGACCCAGTACTTC. Its translation is CSVEAGDAETQYF.

V usage is TRBV5-4 and J usage is TRBJ2-5; a possible D gene is TRBD2 (7 bases). V shed 3 bases and J shed 5 bases, with 17 bases lying between them. The CDR3 is made up of 15 amino acids. Looked up from germline, CDR1 is SGHNT and CDR2 is YYREEE (reference sequence). CDR3: CASSSLTGGWETQYF. In nucleotides, the CDR3 is TGTGCCAGCAGCTCCTTGACGGGGGGCTGGGAGACCCAGTACTTC.

This chain uses TRBV11-2 with TRBJ2-3; a weak D match, TRBD1 (6 bases). Germline V gives CDR1 SGHAT, CDR2 FQNNGV. This CDR3 is built from 17 residues. Trimming took 1 base from V and 1 from J, leaving 15 bases between them. CDR3 protein: CASSLALRGGGTDTQYF. DNA of the CDR3: TGTGCCAGCAGCTTAGCCCTGAGAGGGGGAGGCACAGATACGCAGTATTTT.

This clone was seen only once. This chain connects TRBV27 to TRBJ2-2; D gene uncertain. This CDR3 spans 12 amino acids. Germline CDR1 and CDR2: MNHEY and SMNVEV (reference sequence). The V end lost 6 bases, the J end lost 3 bases, and 5 bases lay between the germline ends. DNA for the CDR3: TGTGCCAGCAGGCGGCACACCGGGGAGCTGTTTTTT. Protein: CASRRHTGELFF.

A few counts support this clone. The V call is TRBV6-1, the J call TRBJ1-5; D gene uncertain. The length of the CDR3 is 14 residues. Per germline, CDR1 MNHNS and CDR2 SASEGT. Between the trimmed V and J ends, which lost 0 bases and 7 bases, there was a span of 10 bases. This chain's CDR3 is CASSEAFELQPQHF. The CDR3, as DNA: TGTGCCAGCAGTGAAGCGTTCGAGCTCCAGCCCCAGCATTTT.

This rearrangement joins TRBV7-9 to TRBJ2-5, with TRBD2 matching over 9 bases. The CDR3 spans 16 residues. V was clipped by 5 bases and J by 1 base; unmatched bases: 8. CDR1 and CDR2 from the germline V gene are SEHNR and FQNEAQ (reference sequence). As DNA, the CDR3 is TGTGCCAGCAGCGCAGCGGGGGGTGGACTCCAAGAGACCCAGTACTTC. This sequence encodes CASSAAGGGLQETQYF.

The chain is built from TRBV6-5 and TRBJ2-1; 9 positions agree with TRBD1. V lost 5 bases, J lost 8 bases, and 10 bases stayed unmatched. Germline assignment: CDR1 MNHEY and CDR2 SVGAGI. CDR3 length: 15 residues. CDR3: CASSTTGTGLHEQFF. CDR3 nucleotide sequence: TGTGCCAGCAGTACAACCGGGACAGGGTTACATGAGCAGTTCTTC.

The chain employs TRBV2 and TRBJ1-2; possible D gene TRBD1, 5 bases. Trimming removed 7 bases at V and 3 bases at J, with 24 bases between. The CDR3 length is 17 residues. CDR1 is SNHLY and CDR2 is FYNNEI in the germline V gene. CDR3 loop: CASTRSGLSLGDYGYTF. The CDR3 DNA reads TGTGCCAGCACCAGATCCGGGCTTTCCTTAGGGGACTATGGCTACACCTTC. Drawing the rest from reference TRBV2 and TRBJ1-2, the complete variable domain is EPEVTQTPSHQVTQMGQEVILRCVPISNHLYFYWYRQILGQKVEFLVSFYNNEISEKSEIFDDQFSVERPDGSNFTLKIRSTKLEDSAMYFCASTRSGLSLGDYGYTFGSGTRLTVV.